This T cell receptor beta chain was recorded in a study of OX40 agonist ivuxolimab in advanced cancers. The germline CDR1 and CDR2 sequences are KGHSH and LQKENI. Deletions cut 8 bases from V and 7 bases from J, with 18 bases between. The CDR3 runs 14 residues. People who had autoimmune disease history or systemic immunosuppression were excluded. Produced via immunoSEQ multiplex PCR; TCRdb's table is partial and in-frame only. The data hold around 70,000 clones, with more than 65% observed a single time. The receptor was isolated from an adult with an advanced solid tumor such as melanoma, head and neck, liver or kidney cancer. V usage is TRBV18 and J usage is TRBJ2-1, with D possibly being TRBD1 (7 bases). The specimen comprised CD4+ or CD8+ T cells sorted from blood, sampled in a trial of the OX40 agonist ivuxolimab. CDR3 coding DNA: TGTGCCAGCCACCTCTCAGGGGGGTCTAATGAGCAGTTCTTC. Translated, it gives CASHLSGGSNEQFF.